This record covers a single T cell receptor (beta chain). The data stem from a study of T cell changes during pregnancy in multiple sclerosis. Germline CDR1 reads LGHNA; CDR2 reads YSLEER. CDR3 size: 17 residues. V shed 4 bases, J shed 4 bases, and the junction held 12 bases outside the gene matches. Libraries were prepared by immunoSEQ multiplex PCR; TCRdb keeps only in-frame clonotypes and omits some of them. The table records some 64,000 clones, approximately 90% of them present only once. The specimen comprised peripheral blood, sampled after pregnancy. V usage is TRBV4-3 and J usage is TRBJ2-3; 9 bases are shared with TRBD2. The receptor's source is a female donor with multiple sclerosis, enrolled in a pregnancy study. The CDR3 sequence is CASSPQSTAGGADTQYF. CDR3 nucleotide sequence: TGCGCCAGCAGCCCACAATCGACGGCGGGAGGGGCAGATACGCAGTATTTT.